This T cell receptor (beta chain) was identified in a study of T cell responses to AZD1222 COVID-19 vaccine. Study background: Second-dose intervals near 4 or 12 weeks were combined.

Turning to this clone: What it recognizes is unknown.

Using immunoSEQ multiplex PCR, the repertoire was profiled, and TCRdb retains in-frame clones only, with some absent. This table holds under 150,000 clones, under 95% found once. Broader study findings: Variant regions that are unmutated are reportedly the target of nearly half of spike-specific TCRs. Along spike, vaccine-associated CD4 TCRs were found throughout, with dominance at 160-218 and 743-854.

The CDR3 is 14 residues long. Trimming took off 0 bases at V and 4 bases at J, with 5 bases between the two ends. Germline V gene lookup returns CDR1 SGDLS and CDR2 YYNGEE. This clonotype was sampled from an adult in good health. Specimen: peripheral blood, collected on day 0 of AZD1222 vaccination. J is TRBJ2-6 and V is TRBV9, with D uncertain. CDR3 amino acids: CASSVGAGANVLTF. CDR3 DNA sequence: TGTGCCAGCAGCGTAGGGGCCGGGGCCAACGTCCTGACTTTC.